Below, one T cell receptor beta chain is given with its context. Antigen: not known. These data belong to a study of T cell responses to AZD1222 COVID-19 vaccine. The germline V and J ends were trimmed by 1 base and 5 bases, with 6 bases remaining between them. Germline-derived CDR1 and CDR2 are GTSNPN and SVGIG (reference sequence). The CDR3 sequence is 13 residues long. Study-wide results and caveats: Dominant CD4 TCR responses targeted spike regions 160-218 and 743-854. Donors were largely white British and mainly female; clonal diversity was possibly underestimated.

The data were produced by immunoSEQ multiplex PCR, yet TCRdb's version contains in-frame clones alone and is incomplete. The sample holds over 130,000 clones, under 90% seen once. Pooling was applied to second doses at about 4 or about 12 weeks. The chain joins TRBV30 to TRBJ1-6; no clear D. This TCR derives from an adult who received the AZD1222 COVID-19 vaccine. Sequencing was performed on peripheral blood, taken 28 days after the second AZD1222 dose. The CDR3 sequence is CAWSGQNNSPLHF. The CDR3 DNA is TGTGCCTGGAGTGGTCAGAATAATTCACCCCTCCACTTT.